This TCR beta chain was sequenced for a study of T cell responses to AZD1222 COVID-19 vaccine. Notes on the study in general: Rises in breadth and depth of Spike-specific TCRs came after two AZD1222 doses.

A remark on this clone: As yet, its antigen is unknown.

The CDR3 spans 12 residues. Looked up from germline, CDR1 is SQVTM and CDR2 is ANQGSEA. V gave up 6 bases and J gave up 4 bases, with 12 bases separating them. The method was immunoSEQ multiplex PCR; TCRdb's version includes in-frame clones alone and lacks a portion of them. The sample yields nearly 80,000 clones, 70% to 90% seen once. The sequence was obtained from an adult in good health. Sequenced here: peripheral blood, sampled on day 0 of AZD1222 vaccination. The rearrangement joins TRBV29-1 to TRBJ2-5, with D tentatively TRBD1 (6 bases). The CDR3 reads CSVRTEGETQYF. DNA of the CDR3: TGCAGCGTCCGGACAGAGGGAGAGACCCAGTACTTC.